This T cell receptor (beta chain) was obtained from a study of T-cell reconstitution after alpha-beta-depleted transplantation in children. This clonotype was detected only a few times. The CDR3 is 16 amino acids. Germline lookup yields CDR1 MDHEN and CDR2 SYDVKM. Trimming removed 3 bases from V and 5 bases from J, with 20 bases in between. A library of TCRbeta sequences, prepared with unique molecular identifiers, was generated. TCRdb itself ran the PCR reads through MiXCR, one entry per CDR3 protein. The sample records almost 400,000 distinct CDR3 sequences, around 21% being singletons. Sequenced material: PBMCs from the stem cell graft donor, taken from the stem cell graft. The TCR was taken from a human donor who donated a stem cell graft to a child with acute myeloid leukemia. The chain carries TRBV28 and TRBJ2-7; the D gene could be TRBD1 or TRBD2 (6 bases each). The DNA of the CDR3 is TGTGCCAGCAGTTTGGGAGGAACAGGGCCGGTCCACGAGCAGTACTTC. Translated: CASSLGGTGPVHEQYF. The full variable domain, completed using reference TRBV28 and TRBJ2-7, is DVKVTQSSRYLVKRTGEKVFLECVQDMDHENMFWYRQDPGLGLRLIYFSYDVKMKEKGDIPEGYSVSREKKERFSLILESASTNQTSMYLCASSLGGTGPVHEQYFGPGTRLTVT.